What follows is one T cell receptor (beta chain) and its context. The data stem from a study of blood T cell repertoires in COVID-19. Looking at the study overall: The origin of the acute and convalescent COVID-19 samples was the United States, Italy and Spain. Sample material is recorded as cDNA or gDNA derived from T cells, B-cell-depleted T cells, or PBMCs.

Only in-frame clones appear in the TCRdb table, and some are missing; sequencing was by immunoSEQ multiplex PCR. The data show around 250,000 clones, more than 70% seen once. The sample comprised peripheral blood. This sequence originates from a man at least 80 years old with acute or convalescent COVID-19.

Written as DNA, the CDR3 is TGCGCCAGCAGCTTGGAGGGGGGGCGTCTCACAGATACGCAGTATTTT. Amino acid sequence: CASSLEGGRLTDTQYF. The chain couples TRBV5-1 to TRBJ2-3, with D possibly matching TRBD2 (7 bases). Trimming cost V 0 bases and J 2 bases, with 13 bases left between them. The CDR3 is 16 residues long. The germline gives CDR1 SGHRS, CDR2 YFSETQ.